This T cell receptor beta chain was profiled in a study of regulatory T cells in long-lasting Graves disease. Stated time point: newly diagnosed GD, antithyroid drugs for less than 3 months. Generation of the TCR library employed RNA extracted from PBMCs. Investigators prepared the TCR beta libraries by applying iRepertoire HTBI primers and Arm-PCR of CDR3 regions. MiXCR was run by TCRdb on the multiplex PCR reads, yielding one entry per CDR3 protein. There are about 530,000 distinct CDR3 sequences in the sample; about 15% occur only once, and more than 20% lies in the top ten. These data are also associated with another study on T cells in Graves' hyperthyroidism and ophthalmopathy. Turning to that study: Together with thyroid ultrasound, orbital computed tomography, serum thyroxine and TRAb, clinical symptoms were used for diagnoses.

The source of this sequence is a woman aged 35 to 60 with Graves disease. Sample: peripheral blood mononuclear cells (PBMCs), taken at new diagnosis, from a patient treated with antithyroid drugs.

This CDR3 reads CASSGGGSGYGYTF. CDR3 coding DNA: TGTGCCAGCAGCGGAGGAGGCTCGGGCTATGGCTACACCTTC. The V and J genes are TRBV7-3 and TRBJ1-2; D gene unclear. Germline V lookup: CDR1 SGHTA, CDR2 FQGTGA. This CDR3 is built from 14 residues. The V gene lost 5 bases and the J gene lost 4 bases, with 14 bases spanning the gap.